This passage covers 3 T cell receptor beta chains from one sample sequenced in a study of blood T cell repertoires in COVID-19. Produced via immunoSEQ multiplex PCR; TCRdb's table is partial and in-frame only. The repertoire has under 250,000 clones, around 84% of them found once; the top ten carry 9.7%. Sample: peripheral blood. The receptors originated from a man in his fifties with active or convalescent COVID-19.

This clone was recorded once. This CDR3 reads CASSSRQGNTIYF. CDR3 sequence (DNA): TGTGCCAGCAGCTCAAGACAGGGAAACACCATATATTTT. The chain combines TRBV9 with TRBJ1-3, with D maybe TRBD1 (5 bases). CDR1 is SGDLS and CDR2 is YYNGEE in the germline V gene. V lost 4 bases to trimming and J lost 4 bases, with 9 bases between them. The length of the CDR3 is 13 residues.

In this sample, this clone turned up once. This chain uses TRBV4-1 with TRBJ1-1, with a tentative D call TRBD1 (6 bases). CDR3 length: 18 residues. V dropped 8 bases and J dropped 3 bases, with 28 bases sitting between them. Germline loops: CDR1 MGHRA, CDR2 YSYEKL. The CDR3 bases are TGCGCCAGCGGGAGGGGGATAGTCCCGGGACCTAGGGACACTGAAGCTTTCTTT. Its protein is CASGRGIVPGPRDTEAFF.

V usage is TRBV19 and J usage is TRBJ2-7, with a tentative D call TRBD1 (5 bases). V was shortened by 9 bases and J by 3 bases, with 12 bases between the two germline ends. The CDR3 contains 12 residues. CDR1 and CDR2 from the germline V gene are LNHDA and SQIVND (reference sequence). CDR3 sequence (DNA): TGTGCCAGCTTCAGGGATGTCTACGAGCAGTACGTC. Its protein is CASFRDVYEQYV.